Listed here are 25 T cell receptor beta chains from one sample, sequenced in a study of blood T cell repertoires in COVID-19. The assay was immunoSEQ multiplex PCR, and TCRdb's table has in-frame clones only and misses some. This table has some 250,000 clones, about nine tenths appearing once. The specimen was PBMCs or T cells enriched from blood (not recorded which). The receptors were gathered from a man between 18 and 35 years old who had recovered from COVID-19.

This sequence joins TRBV19 and TRBJ2-2; 9 bases match TRBD2. The trim removed 8 bases at V and 2 bases at J, leaving 9 bases unmatched. There are 16 residues in the CDR3. The germline CDR1 and CDR2 sequences are LNHDA and SQIVND (reference sequence). The CDR3 protein is CASAWGSGRNTGELFF. The CDR3 DNA reads as TGTGCCAGTGCTTGGGGTAGCGGGAGAAACACCGGGGAGCTGTTTTTT.

The sample holds one count of this clone. The chain uses TRBV28 and TRBJ2-7; 12 nucleotides match TRBD2. CDR3 length: 14 residues. The trim removed 10 bases at V and 0 bases at J, leaving 4 bases unmatched. Germline CDR1 MDHEN, CDR2 SYDVKM. The CDR3 protein is CAITTSGSSYEQYF. The CDR3 DNA is TGTGCCATCACGACTAGCGGGAGCTCCTACGAGCAGTACTTC.

The rearrangement links TRBV7-3 to TRBJ2-5; the D is unclear. This CDR3 region has 13 residues. Trimming removed 5 bases from V and 0 bases from J, with 7 bases in between. CDR1 and CDR2 (germline): SGHTA, FQGTGA. The CDR3 DNA reads as TGTGCCAGCAGCCCCGGGTACCAAGAGACCCAGTACTTC. This codes for CASSPGYQETQYF.

Only a few counts were recorded for this clone. V is TRBV3-1 (or the pseudogene TRBV3-2) and J is TRBJ1-4; 8 bases align to TRBD1. Per germline, CDR1 LGHDT and CDR2 YNNKEL (reference sequence). The V segment lost 5 bases and the J segment 7 bases; nucleotides outside the gene matches: 3. The CDR3 loop spans 13 amino acids. The CDR3, as DNA: TGTGCCAGCAGCAACAGGGGGATTGAAAAACTGTTTTTT. It encodes CASSNRGIEKLFF.

The genes are TRBV27 and TRBJ1-6; 7 bases map to TRBD1. Germline CDR1 and CDR2: MNHEY and SMNVEV (reference sequence). J gave up 4 bases and V 5 bases, and 2 bases lay outside the gene matches. The CDR3 totals 14 residues. The CDR3 DNA follows: TGTGCCAGCAGTAACAGGGGATATAATTCACCCCTCCACTTT. Translating it yields CASSNRGYNSPLHF.

This chain connects TRBV12-3 or TRBV12-4 to TRBJ2-7; a possible D gene is TRBD1 (6 bases). The CDR3 sequence is 13 residues long. Trimming removed 7 bases at V and 4 bases at J, with 14 bases between. The CDR3 nucleotides are TGTGCCAGCACCCCCGGGACACCGTACGAGCAGTACTTC. Its protein is CASTPGTPYEQYF.

The V and J genes are TRBV5-1 and TRBJ2-7; 13 nucleotides match TRBD2. CDR1 and CDR2 (germline): SGHRS, YFSETQ. This CDR3 has 16 amino acids. Losses at the gene ends were 3 bases for V and 5 bases for J; bases not matched to a gene: 8. DNA for the CDR3: TGCGCCAGCAGCTCTAGGACTAGCGGGAGACCCCACGAGCAGTACTTC. Amino acids: CASSSRTSGRPHEQYF.

The genes are TRBV5-4 and TRBJ1-2; D may be TRBD1 (5 bases). V lost 7 bases and J lost 3, with 19 bases in between. Germline V lookup: CDR1 SGHNT, CDR2 YYREEE (reference sequence). This CDR3 is built from 15 residues. CDR3 DNA: TGTGCCAGCCTTGGGGGGGTACAAGGGGACTATGGCTACACCTTC. Translated, it gives CASLGGVQGDYGYTF.

The rearrangement links TRBV18 to TRBJ2-7; TRBD1 aligns across 9 bases. The CDR3 contains 15 residues. With V trimmed by 3 bases and J by 3 bases, 6 bases remained unmatched. CDR1 is KGHSH and CDR2 is LQKENI in the germline V gene. The CDR3 is CASSPPGTGYYEQYF. The CDR3 DNA sequence: TGTGCCAGCTCACCGCCCGGGACAGGGTACTACGAGCAGTACTTC.

This chain uses TRBV5-1 with TRBJ2-7; 10 bases align to TRBD2. This CDR3 has 16 amino acids. Trimming took 4 bases from V and 2 from J; bases not matched to a gene: 9. The germline V gene has CDR1 SGHRS and CDR2 YFSETQ. The CDR3 bases are TGCGCCAGCAGCGAACGAGGACTAGCGGCACCCTACGAGCAGTACTTC. Its translation: CASSERGLAAPYEQYF.

The chain joins TRBV7-9 to TRBJ2-7, with 9 bases matching TRBD2. The V gene's germline CDR1 is SEHNR and CDR2 FQNEAQ (reference sequence). The CDR3 extends over 14 amino acids. V gave up 5 bases and J gave up 3 bases; unmatched junction bases: 5. The CDR3 DNA reads as TGTGCCAGCAGCCGGGGGCGGGAGGGCTACGAGCAGTACTTC. Residues: CASSRGREGYEQYF.

The chain joins TRBV27 to TRBJ2-5, with 7 bases lining up with TRBD2. Looked up from germline, CDR1 is MNHEY and CDR2 is SMNVEV (reference sequence). After removal of 2 bases from V and 4 bases from J, the junction contained 4 bases not matched to a gene. This CDR3 spans 14 amino acids. The CDR3 DNA reads as TGTGCCAGCAGTTTACGAGCGGGGAGAGAGACCCAGTACTTC. Its translation: CASSLRAGRETQYF.

The genes are TRBV24-1 and TRBJ2-1; 11 nucleotides line up with TRBD1. In germline, CDR1 is KGHDR, CDR2 SFDVKD. This CDR3 comprises 15 residues. V lost 4 bases to trimming and J lost 9 bases; unmatched junction nucleotides: 7. For the CDR3, the DNA is TGTGCCACCAGTGACCCGGGACAGGGGGTAGGTGAGCAGTTCTTC. Translated, it gives CATSDPGQGVGEQFF.

V usage is TRBV3-1 (or the pseudogene TRBV3-2) and J usage is TRBJ1-4; TRBD1 aligns across 8 bases. J was trimmed by 8 bases and V by 5 bases; bases with no gene match: 7. The CDR3 totals 14 residues. Germline assignment: CDR1 LGHDT and CDR2 YNNKEL (reference sequence). CDR3 coding DNA: TGTGCCAGCAGCTCGCAGGGGGCGCGGGAAAAACTGTTTTTT. It specifies CASSSQGAREKLFF.

V gene TRBV5-5 combines with J gene TRBJ2-7; TRBD1 is a possible D gene (5 bases). CDR1 and CDR2 from the germline V gene are SGHKS and YYEKEE (reference sequence). The CDR3 length is 14 residues. V lost 1 base and J lost 2, with 10 bases in between. CDR3 amino acids: CASSLSRQTYEQYF. The CDR3 DNA follows: TGTGCCAGCAGCTTGTCTCGACAGACCTACGAGCAGTACTTC.

J is TRBJ2-1 and V is TRBV5-8, with TRBD2 identical over 15 bases. V shed 5 bases, J shed 2 bases, and the junction held 5 bases outside the gene matches. In germline, CDR1 is SGHTS, CDR2 YDEGEE. The CDR3 loop spans 17 amino acids. The CDR3, as DNA: TGTGCCAGCAGATCTGGACTAGCGGGAGGGCCCTACAATGAGCAGTTCTTC. This translates into CASRSGLAGGPYNEQFF.

The chain carries TRBV21-1 and TRBJ2-2; the table's D call TRBD2 went unverified against the DNA. TRBV21-1 is a pseudogene segment. The CDR3 covers 15 residues. The CDR3: CASSKEKRKCGELFF. CDR3 nucleotide sequence: TGTGCCAGCAGCAAAGAAAAGAGGAAATGCGGGGAGCTGTTTTTT.

In its sample, this clone was seen once. The chain has TRBV30 and TRBJ1-1; D possibly corresponds to TRBD1 (5 bases). The CDR3 runs to 18 residues. Trimming took off 2 bases at V and 4 bases at J, with 26 bases between the two ends. Germline V gives CDR1 GTSNPN, CDR2 SVGIG (reference sequence). The CDR3 spells CAWSLSIARGGLGTEAFF. CDR3 DNA: TGTGCCTGGAGTCTATCTATAGCCCGGGGGGGGTTAGGCACTGAAGCTTTCTTT.

The rearrangement links TRBV7-9 to TRBJ2-2; D is perhaps TRBD1 (5 bases). Deletions cut 4 bases from V and 6 bases from J, with 12 bases between. CDR1 and CDR2 from the germline V gene are SEHNR and FQNEAQ (reference sequence). The CDR3 runs 14 residues. Here the CDR3 reads CASSSTLGAGELFF. The CDR3 DNA is TGTGCCAGCAGCTCCACCCTAGGGGCCGGGGAGCTGTTTTTT.

This clone appeared a single time. The chain has TRBV18 and TRBJ1-2, with 8 bases lining up with TRBD1. The trim removed 2 bases at V and 0 bases at J, leaving 5 bases unmatched. Germline V lookup: CDR1 KGHSH, CDR2 LQKENI. CDR3 length: 16 residues. The CDR3 coding sequence is TGTGCCAGCTCACCAGTTACGGACAGGGCTAACTATGGCTACACCTTC. Its protein is CASSPVTDRANYGYTF.

The chain carries TRBV7-6 and TRBJ2-2; D remains unclear. The CDR3 extends over 13 amino acids. The V gene lost 5 bases and the J gene lost 2 bases, with 6 bases spanning the gap. The germline V gene has CDR1 SGHVS and CDR2 FNYEAQ. DNA of the CDR3: TGTGCCAGCAGCCCCTACAACACCGGGGAGCTGTTTTTT. Translation gives CASSPYNTGELFF.

J is TRBJ2-2 and V is TRBV7-2, with D possibly TRBD2 on 5 matching bases. V was trimmed by 6 bases and J by 3 bases, leaving 14 bases between them. Per the germline V gene, CDR1 is SGHTA and CDR2 is FQGNSA. This CDR3 comprises 15 residues. This CDR3 reads CASSFPTGDTGELFF. In DNA, the CDR3 is TGTGCCAGCAGTTTCCCGACCGGGGACACCGGGGAGCTGTTTTTT.

The table lists this clone with a count of one. V gene TRBV19 combines with J gene TRBJ1-1; perhaps TRBD1 as D (5 bases). V was shortened by 4 bases and J by 5 bases, with 11 bases between the two germline ends. This CDR3 comprises 13 residues. The germline V gene encodes CDR1 LNHDA and CDR2 SQIVND (reference sequence). CDR3 residues: CASSTRVGTEAFF. The CDR3 coding sequence is TGTGCCAGTAGTACCAGGGTCGGAACTGAAGCTTTCTTT.

This chain joins TRBV27 and TRBJ1-1; D may be TRBD1 (6 bases). V lost 7 bases, J lost 0 bases, and 24 bases lay in between. From germline, CDR1 is MNHEY and CDR2 SMNVEV (reference sequence). The CDR3 consists of 18 residues. The CDR3 loop reads CASISAGNRVSMNTEAFF. DNA for the CDR3: TGTGCCAGCATTTCGGCCGGAAACAGGGTGTCCATGAACACTGAAGCTTTCTTT.

This rearrangement joins TRBV5-4 to TRBJ2-4; TRBD1 agrees at 8 bases. This CDR3 spans 15 amino acids. The germline gives CDR1 SGHNT, CDR2 YYREEE (reference sequence). After removal of 3 bases from V and 0 bases from J, the junction contained 2 bases not matched to a gene. CDR3 loop: CASSSGGIAKNIQYF. In DNA, the CDR3 is TGTGCCAGCAGCTCAGGGGGCATAGCCAAAAACATTCAGTACTTC.